Presented here are 2 T cell receptor beta chains from one specimen sequenced in a study of T cell repertoires in ileal Crohn's disease. Time point in this sample: inflamed ileum from the surgical specimen. Here immunoSEQ multiplex PCR was the method, and the copy in TCRdb shows in-frame clones only, minus some. Of around 5,500 clones listed, approximately 80% were seen once; the top ten hold approximately 42%. What was sequenced was ileal tissue. These receptors were taken from an adult with Crohn's disease.

The chain couples TRBV5-1 to TRBJ1-5, with TRBD1 identical over 9 bases. The CDR3 is 15 amino acids. J was trimmed by 7 bases and V by 0 bases; bases with no gene match: 5. CDR1 is SGHRS, CDR2 YFSETQ, per germline. CDR3 sequence (DNA): TGCGCCAGCAGCTTGGGGGACAGGGCCGACCAGCCCCAGCATTTT. Its translation: CASSLGDRADQPQHF.

The genes are TRBV7-3 and TRBJ2-5; perhaps TRBD1 as D (6 bases). In germline, CDR1 is SGHTA, CDR2 FQGTGA. Trimming took 5 bases from V and 5 from J, leaving 18 bases between them. CDR3 size: 15 residues. The CDR3 nucleotides read TGTGCCAGCAGCGACACAGGGAGCCGTGCGGAGACCCAGTACTTC. As protein: CASSDTGSRAETQYF. The variable domain in full, completed from reference TRBV7-3 and TRBJ2-5, reads GAGVSQTPSNKVTEKGKYVELRCDPISGHTALYWYRQSLGQGPEFLIYFQGTGAADDSGLPNDRFFAVRPEGSVSTLKIQRTERGDSAVYLCASSDTGSRAETQYFGPGTRLLVL.